This T cell receptor beta chain was captured by sequencing in a study of neurological immune-mediated disorders. This clonotype is classed as medium-sized. From the 5' RACE reads, TCRdb called clonotypes with MiXCR, one entry per CDR3 protein. This sample yields roughly 41,000 distinct CDR3 sequences, of which 1.9% are seen a single time; 2% to 2.5% belongs to the top ten. Germline V lookup: CDR1 LNHNV, CDR2 YYDKDF (reference sequence). The ends were cut back, 4 bases at V and 2 bases at J, with 9 bases in the middle. The length of the CDR3 is 15 residues. The sequenced sample consisted of PBMCs. The clonotype originates from a woman between 40 and 55 years old with multiple sclerosis. This chain joins TRBV15 and TRBJ1-6, with D uncertain. The chain's CDR3 is CATSKTDAYNSPLHF. The CDR3 DNA is TGTGCCACCAGCAAGACCGACGCCTATAATTCACCCCTCCACTTT. Combining the CDR3 with reference TRBV15 and TRBJ1-6 gives the whole variable domain DAMVIQNPRYQVTQFGKPVTLSCSQTLNHNVMYWYQQKSSQAPKLLFHYYDKDFNNEADTPDNFQSRRPNTSFCFLDIRSPGLGDTAMYLCATSKTDAYNSPLHFGNGTRLTVT.